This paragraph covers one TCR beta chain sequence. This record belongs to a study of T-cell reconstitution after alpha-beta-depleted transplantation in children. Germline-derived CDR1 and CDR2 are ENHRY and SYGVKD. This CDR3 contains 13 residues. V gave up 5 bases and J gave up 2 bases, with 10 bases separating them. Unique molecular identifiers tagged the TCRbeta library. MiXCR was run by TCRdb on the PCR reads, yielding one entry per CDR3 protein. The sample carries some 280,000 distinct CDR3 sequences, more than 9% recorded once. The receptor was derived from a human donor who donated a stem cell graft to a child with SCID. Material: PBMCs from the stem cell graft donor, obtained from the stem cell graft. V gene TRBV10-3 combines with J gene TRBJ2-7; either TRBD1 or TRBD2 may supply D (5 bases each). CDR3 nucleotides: TGTGCCATCAGTCGGGACGCAGCCTACGAGCAGTACTTC. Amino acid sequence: CAISRDAAYEQYF.